This TCR beta chain is drawn from a study of response to subunit inactivated influenza vaccine. Study results and caveats: It was suggested by the authors that few new T cells are recruited by each seasonal influenza vaccination.

Only a few counts were recorded for this clonotype. Its antigen is as yet unknown. The CDR3 spans 15 residues. Germline-derived CDR1 and CDR2 are DFQATT and SNEGSKA (reference sequence). V lost 5 bases and J 0 bases, leaving 14 bases between the germline ends. TCRdb used MiXCR to reprocess the RT-PCR reads, holding one entry per CDR3 protein. The sample has 290,000 or so distinct CDR3 sequences; approximately 20% are singletons. The chain carries TRBV20-1 and TRBJ1-5; D remains unclear. The material sequenced was PBMCs from blood, taken less than 22 months after vaccination. This clonotype was sampled from a man between 50 and 75 years old who received an inactivated influenza vaccine. The CDR3 is CSARSVGFSNQPQHF. The DNA of the CDR3 is TGCAGTGCTCGGAGTGTTGGGTTTAGCAATCAGCCCCAGCATTTT.